The rows below give T cell receptor beta chains drawn from one sample of a study of cytomegalovirus exposure and HLA in healthy donors. Profiling relied on immunoSEQ multiplex PCR, and the TCRdb table lists in-frame clones only, not all of them. The table includes approximately 160,000 clones, 68% detected once. Sequenced material: PBMCs. These TCRs come from a man between 45 and 60 years old in good health and CMV-seronegative. The CDR3 runs from the conserved cysteine through the conserved F or W. The size of a clone is reported for some rows only, either as once, few or many, or as a class for expanded clones.

TRBJ1-5 | TRBV6-5 | . | CASSLTGDSQPQHF
TRBJ1-2 | TRBV5-1 | . | CASSQQPGQGNYGYTF
TRBJ2-3 | TRBV25-1 | . | CASKLGSTDTQYF
TRBJ2-1 | TRBV29-1 | . | CSVERGGAYNEQFF
TRBJ1-2 | TRBV21-1 | few | CASSKGAGQTYGYTF
TRBJ2-1 | TRBV29-1 | few | CTSKSAVGEQFF
TRBJ1-1 | TRBV4-1 | . | CASTATGGRNTEAFF
TRBJ2-5 | TRBV5-1 | few | CASSLVNREETQYF
TRBJ2-5 | TRBV6-1 | once | CASSGPVKRGQETQYF
TRBJ2-1 | TRBV7-6 | . | CASSPAGYEQFF
TRBJ2-5 | TRBV25-1 | . | CASSETSGVIQETQYF
TRBJ1-5 | TRBV4-1 | . | CASSPEGRDQPQHF
TRBJ2-1 | TRBV28 | . | CASSSLAGGLRNEQFF
TRBJ2-7 | TRBV7-2 | . | CASSPPGRGVKGEQYF
TRBJ1-1 | TRBV7-9 | . | CASSLALSSGTVNTEAFF
TRBJ1-1 | TRBV10-1 | . | CASSDGEQRGTEAFF
TRBJ1-5 | TRBV6-1 | few | CASSDGVLSNQPQHF
TRBJ2-7 | TRBV9 | . | CASSPQDRLSSYEQYF
TRBJ2-5 | TRBV6-5 | . | CASTEGSGYQETQYF
TRBJ2-7 | TRBV5-4 | . | CASSPPDSYEQYF
TRBJ1-5 | TRBV28 | few | CASSLQGARQPQHF
TRBJ2-7 | TRBV7-8 | . | CASSFGGGGSYEQYF
TRBJ1-5 | TRBV6-6 | . | CASRYGGTQPQHF
TRBJ2-2 | TRBV28 | . | CASSLPTGELFF
TRBJ2-1 | TRBV5-8 | . | CASRRRGKVNEQFF
TRBJ2-7 | TRBV27 | . | CASSSSGQGAYEQYF
TRBJ2-1 | TRBV6-4 | . | CASSDSQGRGEQFF
. | TRBV27 | . | CASSFQGLDEQYF
TRBJ1-2 | TRBV25-1 | . | CASSSEWPSSEDGYTF
TRBJ1-4 | TRBV10-3 | . | CAISEGTGNEKLFF
. | TRBV5-6 | . | CASSFGVVRQGSYEQYF
TRBJ1-1 | TRBV5-1 | . | CASSSTTGFMNTEAFF
TRBJ2-3 | TRBV11-2 | . | CASSYVQGTDTQYF
TRBJ2-5 | TRBV12-5 | few | CASGLGGGRALQQYF
TRBJ1-1 | TRBV19 | few | CASSIQALDTEAFF
TRBJ2-3 | TRBV15 | once | CATSRDRTGGRLGTDTQYF
TRBJ1-5 | TRBV7-2 | . | CASSFQGNQPQHF
TRBJ2-3 | TRBV6-6 | . | CASSTGTSTDTQYF
TRBJ1-3 | TRBV19 | . | CASKFVRSGNTIYF
TRBJ1-4 | TRBV28 | few | CASSSGSFSLSTNEKLFF
TRBJ2-3 | TRBV19 | once | CASRPGTGGAIDTQYF